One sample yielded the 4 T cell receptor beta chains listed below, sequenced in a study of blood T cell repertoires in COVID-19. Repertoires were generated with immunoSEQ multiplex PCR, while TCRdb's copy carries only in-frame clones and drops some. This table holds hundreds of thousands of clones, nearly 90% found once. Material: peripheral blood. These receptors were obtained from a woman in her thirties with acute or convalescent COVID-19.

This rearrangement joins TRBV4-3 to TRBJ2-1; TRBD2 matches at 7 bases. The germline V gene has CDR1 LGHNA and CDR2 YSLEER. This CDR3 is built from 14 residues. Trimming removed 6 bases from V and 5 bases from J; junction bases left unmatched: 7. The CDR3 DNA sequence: TGCGCCAGCAGGGGGGGAGGGCCCAACAATGAGCAGTTCTTC. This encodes CASRGGGPNNEQFF.

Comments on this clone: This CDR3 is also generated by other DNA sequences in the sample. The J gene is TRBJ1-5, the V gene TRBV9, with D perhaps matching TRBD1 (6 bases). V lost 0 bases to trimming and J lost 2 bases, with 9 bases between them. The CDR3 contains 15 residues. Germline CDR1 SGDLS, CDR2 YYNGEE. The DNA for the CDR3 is TGTGCCAGCAGCGTAGGAGGGGGTGGCAATCAGCCCCAGCATTTT. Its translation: CASSVGGGGNQPQHF.

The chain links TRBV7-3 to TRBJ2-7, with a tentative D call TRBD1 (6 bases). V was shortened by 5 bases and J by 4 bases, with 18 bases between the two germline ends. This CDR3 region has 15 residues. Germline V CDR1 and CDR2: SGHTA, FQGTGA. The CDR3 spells CASSPITGSLYEQYF. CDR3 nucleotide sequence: TGTGCCAGCAGCCCAATAACAGGGAGTCTTTACGAGCAGTACTTC. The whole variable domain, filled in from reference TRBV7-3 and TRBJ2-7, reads GAGVSQTPSNKVTEKGKYVELRCDPISGHTALYWYRQSLGQGPEFLIYFQGTGAADDSGLPNDRFFAVRPEGSVSTLKIQRTERGDSAVYLCASSPITGSLYEQYFGPGTRLTVT.

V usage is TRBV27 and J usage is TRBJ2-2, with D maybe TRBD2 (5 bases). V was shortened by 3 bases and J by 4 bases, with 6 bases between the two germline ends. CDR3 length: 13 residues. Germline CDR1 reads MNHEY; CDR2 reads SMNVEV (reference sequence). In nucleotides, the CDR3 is TGTGCCAGCAGTTTGAGGGTCACCGGGGAGCTGTTTTTT. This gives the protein CASSLRVTGELFF.